Sequencing of this T cell receptor (beta chain) was carried out in a study of cytomegalovirus exposure and HLA in healthy donors. With 6 bases removed from V and 0 bases from J, the gap between germline ends came to 9 bases. The germline gives CDR1 MNHEY, CDR2 SMNVEV (reference sequence). This CDR3 region has 13 residues. Primers included in the PCR were 60 Vbeta and 13 Jbeta primers. The table came from immunoSEQ multiplex PCR; TCRdb's copy has only in-frame clones and leaves some out. This sample has about 130,000 clones; approximately 85% occur once, and the top ten carry less than 7%. This clone was found a few times. Its specificity is not known. All donors participated as healthy donors of bone marrow. General study points: With later analysis, a missense DCLRE1C variant became linked to TCR beta V- and J-gene trimming. It was likely that a cluster of highly shared sequence variants was a sequencing artifact.

The sequence was collected from a woman aged 25 to 45 in good health and CMV-seropositive. This sequence joins TRBV27 and TRBJ2-7; tentative D call: TRBD2 (6 bases). Sequencing was performed on PBMCs. The CDR3 DNA follows: TGTGCCAGCAGGGAGGGGAGCTCCTACGAGCAGTACTTC. Protein sequence: CASREGSSYEQYF.